This is a list of T cell receptor beta chains from one sample in a study of T cell changes during pregnancy in multiple sclerosis. Profiled with immunoSEQ multiplex PCR; TCRdb holds only in-frame clones, not every one. Among 25,000 to 40,000 clones listed, roughly 90% were seen once. The source material was CD8+ T cells from peripheral blood mononuclear cells, sampled in the second trimester of pregnancy. The receptors derive from a female donor with multiple sclerosis, enrolled in a pregnancy study. The CDR3 runs from the conserved cysteine through the conserved F or W. Each record gives: clone size, V gene, D gene, J gene, CDR3 protein, CDR3 DNA. The D gene is left open where the match is weak. Size is omitted from some rows. Given values are once, few, many or a class for expanded clones.

>.|TRBV10-3|.|TRBJ2-7
CAIKRESSYEQYF
TGTGCCATCAAAAGAGAGAGCTCCTACGAGCAGTACTTC
>.|TRBV7-8|TRBD1|TRBJ2-2
CASSPRQGAGTGELFF
TGTGCCAGCAGCCCCCGACAGGGGGCCGGTACCGGGGAGCTGTTTTTT
>once|TRBV5-4|.|TRBJ1-2
CASSSGYGYTF
TGTGCCAGCAGCTCAGGATATGGCTACACCTTC
>.|TRBV7-2|.|TRBJ1-2
CASSPRDIYGYTF
TGTGCCAGCAGCCCGAGAGATATCTATGGCTACACCTTC
>few|TRBV7-9|.|TRBJ1-1
CASSFLGGTEAFF
TGTGCCAGCAGCTTCCTAGGTGGCACTGAAGCTTTCTTT
>.|TRBV10-3|.|TRBJ2-5
CAISEFAGQETQYF
TGTGCCATCAGTGAGTTCGCAGGCCAAGAGACCCAGTACTTC
>.|TRBV19|TRBD1|TRBJ1-1
CASSIVRDRGLNTEAFF
TGTGCCAGTAGTATAGTACGGGACAGGGGGCTGAACACTGAAGCTTTCTTT
>.|TRBV5-1|.|TRBJ1-1
CASSEDRNTEAFF
TGCGCCAGCAGCGAGGACAGGAACACTGAAGCTTTCTTT
>.|TRBV19|TRBD2|TRBJ2-1
CASSMTSGSSYNEQFF
TGTGCCAGTAGTATGACTAGCGGGAGCTCCTACAATGAGCAGTTCTTC
>.|TRBV4-3|.|TRBJ2-7
CASSQGRDLSYEQYF
TGCGCCAGCAGCCAGGGGCGGGACTTATCCTACGAGCAGTACTTC
>.|TRBV7-2|.|TRBJ2-1
CASSYIVGPSYNEQFF
TGTGCCAGCAGCTACATAGTGGGGCCCTCCTACAATGAGCAGTTCTTC
>.|TRBV7-9|TRBD2|TRBJ2-5
CASSSDTIAGGGETQYF
TGTGCCAGCAGCTCGGACACGATAGCGGGAGGGGGAGAGACCCAGTACTTC
>.|TRBV5-5|.|TRBJ1-2
CASSLNWGESYGYTF
TGTGCCAGCAGCTTGAATTGGGGGGAGAGCTATGGCTACACCTTC
>once|TRBV5-1|TRBD2|TRBJ2-2
CASSSGLAVISAGELFF
TGCGCCAGCAGCTCGGGACTAGCGGTAATTAGTGCAGGGGAGCTGTTTTTT
>once|TRBV5-1|TRBD2|TRBJ2-7
CASRLSRGDYEQYF
TGCGCCAGCAGACTGTCGCGGGGGGACTACGAGCAGTACTTC
>.|TRBV7-8|TRBD2|TRBJ2-1
CASSVTSGIGREQFF
TGTGCCAGCAGCGTCACTAGCGGGATTGGTCGGGAGCAGTTCTTC
>.|TRBV2|.|TRBJ2-7
CASSEGFGGEQYF
TGTGCCAGCAGTGAAGGGTTCGGAGGGGAGCAGTACTTC
>.|TRBV4-3|.|TRBJ2-1
CASSQLLSLGRVEQFF
TGCGCCAGCAGCCAGCTCCTATCTTTGGGGCGAGTTGAGCAGTTCTTC
>once|TRBV15|.|TRBJ1-5
CATSRTTQGMRQPQHF
TGTGCCACCAGCAGGACGACGCAGGGGATGCGTCAGCCCCAGCATTTT
>once|TRBV11-3|.|TRBJ1-1
CASSSRGNTEAFF
TGTGCCAGCAGCTCCAGGGGGAACACTGAAGCTTTCTTT
>.|TRBV29-1|.|TRBJ2-7
CSVELASSYEQYF
TGCAGCGTTGAACTAGCTTCCTCCTACGAGCAGTACTTC
>few|TRBV9|TRBD1|TRBJ2-1
CASSLTGVNEQFF
TGTGCCAGCAGCTTAACAGGGGTCAATGAGCAGTTCTTC
>.|TRBV6-1|.|TRBJ2-5
CASSEAGGWETQYF
TGTGCCAGCAGTGAAGCTGGGGGCTGGGAGACCCAGTACTTC
>.|TRBV7-2|.|TRBJ2-5
CASSSPPRQTQYF
TGTGCCAGCAGCTCCCCCCCTAGGCAGACCCAGTACTTC
>.|TRBV2|TRBD2|TRBJ2-7
CASNGLAGSYEQYF
TGTGCCAGCAACGGACTAGCGGGATCCTACGAGCAGTACTTC
>once|TRBV21-1|.|TRBJ1-1
CASSVQGRHTEAFF
TGTGCCAGCAGCGTACAGGGTAGACACACTGAAGCTTTCTTT
>.|TRBV11-3|.|TRBJ2-7
CASSPGQTYEQYF
TGTGCCAGCAGCCCCGGACAGACCTACGAGCAGTACTTC
>.|TRBV21-1|.|TRBJ2-7
CASSKAGSSYEQYF
TGTGCCAGCAGCAAAGCGGGCAGCTCCTACGAGCAGTACTTC
>.|TRBV7-6|.|TRBJ2-7
CASSPPGTHEQYF
TGTGCCAGCAGCCCCCCGGGAACCCACGAGCAGTACTTC
>.|TRBV27|.|TRBJ1-5
CASRQKSGGIQPQHF
TGTGCCAGCAGACAAAAAAGCGGGGGTATTCAGCCCCAGCATTTT
>.|TRBV9|.|TRBJ2-6
CASSDRQELAGANVLTF
TGTGCCAGCAGCGATCGACAGGAGTTGGCTGGGGCCAACGTCCTGACTTTC
>.|TRBV10-1|.|TRBJ1-2
CASTPPGYTF
TGCGCCAGCACCCCTCCGGGCTACACCTTC
>.|TRBV9|.|TRBJ2-3
CASSVPRTGEPTDTQYF
TGTGCCAGCAGCGTACCACGGACGGGAGAACCCACAGATACGCAGTATTTT
>.|TRBV6-4|TRBD1|TRBJ2-1
CASSDGQGPNEQFF
TGTGCCAGCAGTGACGGACAGGGACCCAATGAGCAGTTCTTC
>.|TRBV28|TRBD2|TRBJ2-7
CASATSASYEQYF
TGTGCCAGCGCGACTAGCGCCTCCTACGAGCAGTACTTC
>few|TRBV7-9|TRBD1|TRBJ1-2
CASSPGTGNNYGYTF
TGTGCCAGCAGCCCCGGGACAGGAAACAACTATGGCTACACCTTC
>.|TRBV27|.|TRBJ2-3
CASSWRTDTQYF
TGTGCCAGCAGTTGGCGCACAGATACGCAGTATTTT
>once|TRBV4-1|TRBD2|TRBJ2-3
CASSQGTTNTDTQYF
TGCGCCAGCAGCCAGGGGACTACGAACACAGATACGCAGTATTTT
>.|TRBV5-4|.|TRBJ1-2
CASSFRGSNGYTF
TGTGCCAGCAGCTTTAGAGGGAGCAATGGCTACACCTTC
>.|TRBV19|TRBD2|TRBJ2-3
CASSIGTSASTDTQYF
TGTGCCAGTAGTATCGGGACTAGCGCGAGCACAGATACGCAGTATTTT
>.|TRBV27|.|TRBJ2-2
CASSWGAGELFF
TGTGCCAGCAGTTGGGGGGCCGGGGAGCTGTTTTTT
>.|TRBV2|.|TRBJ2-7
CASSERGGPLLSYEQYF
TGTGCCAGCAGTGAACGCGGGGGCCCTCTTCTTTCCTACGAGCAGTACTTC
>few|TRBV6-1|.|TRBJ2-7
CASTLGEEANEQYF
TGTGCCAGCACCCTCGGGGAAGAAGCGAACGAGCAGTACTTC
>.|TRBV2|TRBD1|TRBJ1-2
CASSPGTGVNYGYTF
TGTGCCAGCAGTCCCGGGACAGGGGTTAACTATGGCTACACCTTC
>.|TRBV11-2|.|TRBJ2-7
CASSSQRWTTPYEQYF
TGTGCCAGCAGCTCCCAACGTTGGACTACTCCCTACGAGCAGTACTTC
>.|TRBV12-5|.|TRBJ2-1
CASGLSSIAWNEQFF
TGTGCTAGTGGTTTGTCAAGTATAGCGTGGAATGAGCAGTTCTTC
>.|TRBV11-2|TRBD2|TRBJ2-7
CASSATSGSYEQYF
TGTGCCAGCAGCGCGACTAGCGGGAGCTACGAGCAGTACTTC
>.|TRBV19|.|TRBJ2-2
CASSPDLGELFF
TGTGCCAGTAGCCCCGACTTGGGGGAGCTGTTTTTT
>.|TRBV15|.|TRBJ1-5
CATSRARVLSNQPQHF
TGTGCCACCAGCAGAGCGAGGGTATTGAGCAATCAGCCCCAGCATTTT
>.|TRBV7-2|.|TRBJ1-1
CASSFDRPGEAFF
TGTGCCAGCAGCTTCGACAGGCCCGGGGAAGCTTTCTTT
>.|TRBV4-3|TRBD2|TRBJ2-1
CASSQAETSGSHIEQFF
TGCGCCAGCAGCCAAGCCGAGACTAGCGGGAGCCACATCGAGCAGTTCTTC
>.|TRBV9|.|TRBJ2-1
CASSAPRGAGAGEQFF
TGTGCCAGCAGCGCCCCTCGGGGGGCTGGGGCGGGTGAGCAGTTCTTC
>.|TRBV5-1|.|TRBJ2-7
CASSVTPYEQYF
TGCGCCAGCAGCGTAACCCCCTACGAGCAGTACTTC
>once|TRBV19|TRBD2|TRBJ2-1
CASSLTSGSEQFF
TGTGCCAGTAGCTTGACTAGCGGGAGCGAGCAGTTCTTC
>.|TRBV27|.|TRBJ2-7
CASSLKGEGTYEQYF
TGTGCCAGCAGTTTAAAGGGAGAAGGGACCTACGAGCAGTACTTC
>once|TRBV7-9|TRBD1|TRBJ2-7
CASSHPDREVNEQYF
TGTGCCAGCAGCCATCCGGACAGGGAGGTCAACGAGCAGTACTTC
>.|TRBV7-6|.|TRBJ2-7
CASSKGRGYEQYF
TGTGCCAGCAGTAAGGGGCGGGGTTACGAGCAGTACTTC
>.|TRBV4-3|.|TRBJ2-3
CASSQGRTDTQYF
TGCGCCAGCAGCCAGGGGCGCACAGATACGCAGTATTTT
>.|TRBV5-1|TRBD1|TRBJ1-1
CASSPIRGRLMNTEAFF
TGCGCCAGCAGCCCAATCAGGGGGCGCCTCATGAACACTGAAGCTTTCTTT